A selection of T cell receptor beta chains follows, all from one sample in a study of tumor-infiltrating lymphocytes in primary liver carcinoma. TCRdb used MiXCR to reprocess the multiplex PCR reads, holding one entry per CDR3 protein. This sample carries 150,000 to 200,000 distinct CDR3 sequences, about two thirds of them seen once, and the ten largest clones take 6% to 8.5%. Sample: peripheral blood. The source is a woman in her fifties or sixties with primary liver carcinoma and hepatitis B virus infection. The CDR3 runs from the conserved cysteine through the conserved F or W. A D gene is named only where the DNA matches it firmly. The size entry is marked missing in some rows and otherwise reads once, few, many or a size class.

d_call j_call v_call clone_size cdr3_nt cdr3_aa
TRBD2 TRBJ2-7 TRBV12-3/TRBV12-4 many TGTGCCAGCAGTTACCGGACTAGCGGAACCTACGAGCAGTACTTC CASSYRTSGTYEQYF
TRBD1 TRBJ1-5 TRBV28 few TGTGCCACCACGACAGGGGGCGTGGGTCAGCCCCAGCATTTT CATTTGGVGQPQHF
TRBD2 TRBJ2-1 TRBV5-1 - TGCGCCAGCAGCTTTTCAACGGGAGGGGGCTCCTACAATGAGCAGTTCTTC CASSFSTGGGSYNEQFF
- TRBJ2-1 TRBV6-1 - TGTGCCAGCAATGAATTAGGGACGGAGAACAATGAGCAGTTCTTC CASNELGTENNEQFF
- TRBJ2-2 TRBV12-3/TRBV12-4 - TGTGCCAGCAGTTTTCGAGACACCGGGGAGCTGTTTTTT CASSFRDTGELFF
TRBD1 TRBJ2-3 TRBV6-5 - TGTGCCAGCAGTTACGGGGACAGGGGGACAGATACGCAGTATTTT CASSYGDRGTDTQYF
TRBD2 TRBJ2-5 TRBV11-1 many TGTGCCAGCAGCCAAGGGACTAGCGGGAGACGTGAGACCCAGTACTTC CASSQGTSGRRETQYF
- TRBJ1-1 TRBV5-4 - TGTGCCAGCGGACCCCGGGGGGTCGTCGACACTGAAGCTTTCTTT CASGPRGVVDTEAFF
- TRBJ1-1 TRBV10-2 - TGCGCCAGCAGTGTACGCAAGAACATTGAAGCTTTCTTT CASSVRKNIEAFF
TRBD2 TRBJ2-7 TRBV2 - TGTGCCAGCAGCCCTGGACTAGCGGGTGCCTACGAGCAGTACTTC CASSPGLAGAYEQYF
- TRBJ1-3 TRBV11-2 many TGTGCCAGCAGCGATCTCAGGGAAACCTCTGGAAACACCATATATTTT CASSDLRETSGNTIYF
- TRBJ1-6 TRBV7-9 once TGTGCCAGCAGCAGGGTGGGGGGTAATTCACCCCTCCACTTT CASSRVGGNSPLHF
TRBD1 TRBJ1-4 TRBV6-2/TRBV6-3 many TGTGCCAGCAGCGACATCGGGACAGGGGTGAATGAAAAACTGTTTTTT CASSDIGTGVNEKLFF
- TRBJ1-4 TRBV28 - TGTGCCAGCAGTTTTTTTGCAACTAATGAAAAACTGTTTTTT CASSFFATNEKLFF
TRBD2 TRBJ2-7 TRBV12-3/TRBV12-4 - TGTGCCAGCAGTTCTGAGCTAGCGGGAGGTTACGCCTACGAGCAGTACTTC CASSSELAGGYAYEQYF
- TRBJ1-5 TRBV12-3/TRBV12-4 - TGTGCCAGCGGTTTAGGTTTAGGGGGGGCGACCCTTAGCAATCAGCCCCAGCATTTT CASGLGLGGATLSNQPQHF
- TRBJ1-1 TRBV29-1 - TGCAGTGCCCGGTCGGAAATGAACACTGAAGCTTTCTTT CSARSEMNTEAFF
- TRBJ2-2 TRBV10-3 - TGTGCCATCGGTACAGCGCGGAACACCGGGGAGCTGTTTTTT CAIGTARNTGELFF
TRBD1 TRBJ2-5 TRBV14 many TGTGCCAGCAGCCGGACAGGGTTCCAACCCCAAGAGACCCAGTACTTC CASSRTGFQPQETQYF
TRBD2 TRBJ2-7 TRBV6-5 - TGTGCCAGCAGTTATGGGGGGCCTAGCGGGAGGCCCTACGAGCAGTACTTC CASSYGGPSGRPYEQYF
- TRBJ1-2 TRBV4-1 few TGCGCCAGCAGCCAGGCGACAGCCTCGGCACTGGGCTACACCTTC CASSQATASALGYTF
- TRBJ2-7 TRBV11-2 - TGTGCCAGCAGCTACCTAGACCGCTGGACCTACGAGCAGTACTTC CASSYLDRWTYEQYF
- TRBJ1-2 TRBV28 - TGTGCCAGCAGTAATTATGGCTACACCTTC CASSNYGYTF
- TRBJ2-7 TRBV11-3 many TGTGCCAGCAGCTTAGGTGCAGGGGAATCCCACGAGCAGTACTTC CASSLGAGESHEQYF
TRBD1 TRBJ2-3 TRBV29-1 many TGCAGCGTTGAACAGGGGGCAGGCACAGATACGCAGTATTTT CSVEQGAGTDTQYF
TRBD2 TRBJ2-2 TRBV12-3/TRBV12-4 - TGTGCCAGCTGGGCTAGCGGGAGTGGCACCGGGGAGCTGTTTTTT CASWASGSGTGELFF
TRBD1 TRBJ1-2 TRBV7-8 - TGTGCCAGCAGCGCCGGACAGGGGGCTACCATCTATGGCTACACCTTC CASSAGQGATIYGYTF
- TRBJ2-5 TRBV5-5 few TGTGCCAGCAGCTCGACAGCGACCCAAGAGACCCAGTACTTC CASSSTATQETQYF
TRBD2 TRBJ2-3 TRBV12-3/TRBV12-4 - TGTGCCAGCAGGCCCGGGACTAACGGGAGGAGCACAGATACGCAGTATTTT CASRPGTNGRSTDTQYF
TRBD1 TRBJ2-1 TRBV29-1 many TGCAGCGCAAACGGACAGGGGCGGAGGAATGAGCAGTTCTTC CSANGQGRRNEQFF
- TRBJ1-5 TRBV28 few TGTGCCAGCAGCGATGCAGGGAGGAATCAGCCCCAGCATTTT CASSDAGRNQPQHF
- TRBJ2-7 TRBV11-2 many TGTGCCAGCAGCCCAAGACAGGGACTCTACGAGCAGTACTTC CASSPRQGLYEQYF
- TRBJ2-1 TRBV5-4 - TGTGCCACCCTACAACTAGAGCACTCCTACAATGAGCAGTTCTTC CATLQLEHSYNEQFF
- TRBJ2-7 TRBV6-5 many TGTGCCAGCACGGACGAGGACTACGAGCAGTACTTC CASTDEDYEQYF
- TRBJ1-2 TRBV13 many TGTGCCAGCAGCACCACTCCGGGAGCTAACTATGGCTACACCTTC CASSTTPGANYGYTF
TRBD1 TRBJ1-2 TRBV29-1 - TGCAGGGCCGTTCGGGACAGCGCGGACGGCTACACCTTC CRAVRDSADGYTF
- TRBJ2-3 TRBV7-8 - TGTGCCAGCAGCTTTGGACTAACGGGAGTCACAGATACGCAGTATTTT CASSFGLTGVTDTQYF
- TRBJ1-1 TRBV29-1 - TGCAGCGCCGTTAAACAGGGAGGCGCCACTGAAGCTTCCTTT CSAVKQGGATEASF
- TRBJ2-3 TRBV11-2 once TGTGACAGCAGCTTAGATCCCGGAGATACGCAGTATTTT CDSSLDPGDTQYF
TRBD2 TRBJ2-1 TRBV6-5 few TGTGCCAGCAGTTACTCGAACCCCCTAGCGGGAGGGAACAATGAGCAGTTCTTC CASSYSNPLAGGNNEQFF
- TRBJ2-1 TRBV5-1 - TGCGCCAGCAGCCGGAGGGGGCCGAGGGGCCCCAATGAGCAGTTCTTC CASSRRGPRGPNEQFF
- TRBJ2-2 TRBV7-8 - TGTGTCAGCAGCCTTCGACCGACCGGGGAGCTGTTTTTT CVSSLRPTGELFF
- TRBJ2-1 TRBV6-1 - TGTACCACCCTGCCAGGGGGGTACTACAATGAGCAGTTCTTC CTTLPGGYYNEQFF
TRBD2 TRBJ2-7 TRBV7-9 - TGTGCCAGCAGCCTAGGACTAGCGGGAGGCCCTAACTACAAGCAGTACTTC CASSLGLAGGPNYKQYF
TRBD1 TRBJ2-1 TRBV5-1 - TGCGCCAGCAGCTTAGGGACAGTTGGCTCCTACAATGAGCAGTTCTTC CASSLGTVGSYNEQFF
- TRBJ2-1 TRBV30 - TGTGCCTTTCAAAGGACTGGGACCAACTCCTACAATGGGCAGTTCTTC CAFQRTGTNSYNGQFF
TRBD1 TRBJ2-1 TRBV28 - TGTGACAGCAGCCAAGGACAGGGGGCTTTAAGTGAGCAGTTCTTC CDSSQGQGALSEQFF
TRBD2 TRBJ2-2 TRBV10-3 - TGTGCCATCTCTTCCGGGAGGAGCACCGGGGAGCTGTTTTTT CAISSGRSTGELFF
- TRBJ2-7 TRBV6-6 - TGTGCCAGCAGTCGCGGGCAGGGTGTCTCCTACGGGCAGTACTTC CASSRGQGVSYGQYF